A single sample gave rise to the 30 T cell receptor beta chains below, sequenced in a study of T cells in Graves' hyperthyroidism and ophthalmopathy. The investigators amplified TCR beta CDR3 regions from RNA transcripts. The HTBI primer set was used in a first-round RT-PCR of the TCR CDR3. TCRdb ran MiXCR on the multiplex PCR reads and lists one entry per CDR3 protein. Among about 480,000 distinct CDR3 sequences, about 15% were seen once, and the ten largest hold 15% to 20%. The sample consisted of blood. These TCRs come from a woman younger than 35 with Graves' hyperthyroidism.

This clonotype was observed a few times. The CDR3 protein is CSVGGVGEEKLFF. CDR3 nucleotide sequence: TGCAGCGTTGGGGGGGTCGGAGAGGAAAAACTGTTTTTT. The V call is TRBV29-1, the J call TRBJ1-4; possible D gene TRBD1, 5 bases. V was trimmed by 4 bases and J by 8 bases, leaving 14 bases between them. This CDR3 has 13 amino acids. Germline CDR1 reads SQVTM; CDR2 reads ANQGSEA.

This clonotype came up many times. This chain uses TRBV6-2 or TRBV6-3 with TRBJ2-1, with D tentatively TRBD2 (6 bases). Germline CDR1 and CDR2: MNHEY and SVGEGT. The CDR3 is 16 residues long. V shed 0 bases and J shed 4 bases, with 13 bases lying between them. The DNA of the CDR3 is TGTGCCAGCAGTTACTCACTAGCCGGGGGTTACAATGAGCAGTTCTTC. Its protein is CASSYSLAGGYNEQFF.

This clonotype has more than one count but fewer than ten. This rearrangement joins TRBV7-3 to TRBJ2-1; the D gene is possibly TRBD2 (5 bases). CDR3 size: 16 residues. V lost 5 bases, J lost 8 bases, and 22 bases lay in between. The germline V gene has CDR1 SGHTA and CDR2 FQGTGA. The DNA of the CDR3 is TGTGCCAGCAGCGAGGGAGTTTTAGCAGCGTCCGATGAGCAGTTCTTC. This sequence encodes CASSEGVLAASDEQFF. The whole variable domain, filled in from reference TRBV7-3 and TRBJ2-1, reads GAGVSQTPSNKVTEKGKYVELRCDPISGHTALYWYRQSLGQGPEFLIYFQGTGAADDSGLPNDRFFAVRPEGSVSTLKIQRTERGDSAVYLCASSEGVLAASDEQFFGPGTRLTVL.

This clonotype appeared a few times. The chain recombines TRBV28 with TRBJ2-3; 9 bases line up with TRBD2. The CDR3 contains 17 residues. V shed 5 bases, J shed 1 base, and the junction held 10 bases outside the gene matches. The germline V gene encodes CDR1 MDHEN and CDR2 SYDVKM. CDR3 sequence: CASSRRSRLAGTDTQYF. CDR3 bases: TGTGCCAGCAGTAGACGTAGTAGACTAGCGGGCACAGATACGCAGTATTTT.

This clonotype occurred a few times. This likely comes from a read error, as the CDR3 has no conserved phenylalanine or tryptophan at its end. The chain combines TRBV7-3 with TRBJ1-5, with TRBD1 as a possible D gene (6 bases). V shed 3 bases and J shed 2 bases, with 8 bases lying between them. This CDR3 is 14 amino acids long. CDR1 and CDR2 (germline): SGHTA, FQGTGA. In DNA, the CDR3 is TGTGCCAGCAGCTTGACAGGAGGCAATCAGCCCCAGCATCTT. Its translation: CASSLTGGNQPQHL.

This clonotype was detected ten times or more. The CDR3, as DNA: TGCAGTGCTATCCCCGGGGGGGGCACTGAAGCTTTCTTT. Encoded protein: CSAIPGGGTEAFF. The chain has TRBV20-1 and TRBJ1-1; a possible D gene is TRBD1 (5 bases). V was cut by 4 bases and J by 4 bases, with 13 bases left in between. The CDR3 runs to 13 residues. Germline V gives CDR1 DFQATT, CDR2 SNEGSKA (reference sequence).

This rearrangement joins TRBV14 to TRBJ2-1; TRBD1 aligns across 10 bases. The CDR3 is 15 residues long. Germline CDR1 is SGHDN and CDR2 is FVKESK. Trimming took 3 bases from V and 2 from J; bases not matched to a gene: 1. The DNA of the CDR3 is TGTGCCAGCAGCCACGGGACAGGGGCCTACAATGAGCAGTTCTTC. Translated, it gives CASSHGTGAYNEQFF.

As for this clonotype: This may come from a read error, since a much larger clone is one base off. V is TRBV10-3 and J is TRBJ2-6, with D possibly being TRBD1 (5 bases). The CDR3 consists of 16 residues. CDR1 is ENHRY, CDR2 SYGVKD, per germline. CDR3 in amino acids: CAIRSKMLSGANVPTF. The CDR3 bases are TGTGCCATACGATCGAAAATGCTATCTGGGGCCAACGTCCCGACTTTC.

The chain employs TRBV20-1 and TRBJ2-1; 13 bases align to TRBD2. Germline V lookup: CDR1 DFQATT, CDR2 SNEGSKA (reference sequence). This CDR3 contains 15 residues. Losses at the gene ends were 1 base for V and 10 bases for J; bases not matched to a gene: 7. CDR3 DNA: TGCAGTGCTAGAGTCACTAGCGGGAGGGCCAGCGAGCAGTTCTTC. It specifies CSARVTSGRASEQFF.

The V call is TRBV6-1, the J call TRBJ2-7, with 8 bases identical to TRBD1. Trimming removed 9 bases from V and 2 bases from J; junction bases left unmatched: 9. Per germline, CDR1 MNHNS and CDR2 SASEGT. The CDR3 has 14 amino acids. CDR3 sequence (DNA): TGTGCCAGTCATCCGGGACAGGTGACCTACGAGCAGTACGTC. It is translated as CASHPGQVTYEQYV.

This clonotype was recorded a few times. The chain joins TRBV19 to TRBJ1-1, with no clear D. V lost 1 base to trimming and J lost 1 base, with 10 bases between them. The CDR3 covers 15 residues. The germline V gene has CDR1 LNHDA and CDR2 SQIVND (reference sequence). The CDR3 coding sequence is TGTGCCAGTAGTATAGCCAGGACGGCGAACACTGAAGCTTTCTTT. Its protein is CASSIARTANTEAFF.

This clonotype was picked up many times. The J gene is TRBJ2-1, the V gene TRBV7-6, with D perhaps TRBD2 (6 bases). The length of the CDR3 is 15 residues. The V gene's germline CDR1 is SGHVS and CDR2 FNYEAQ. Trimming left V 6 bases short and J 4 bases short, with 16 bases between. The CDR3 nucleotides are TGTGCCAGCAGTTTGGGGAGTAGCGGATACAATGAGCAGTTCTTC. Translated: CASSLGSSGYNEQFF.

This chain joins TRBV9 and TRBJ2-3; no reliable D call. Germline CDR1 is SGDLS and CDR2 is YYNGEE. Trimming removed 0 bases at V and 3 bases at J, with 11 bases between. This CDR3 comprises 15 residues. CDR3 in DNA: TGTGCCAGCAGCGTAGGGGTGAAGACAACAGATACGCAGTATTTT. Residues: CASSVGVKTTDTQYF.

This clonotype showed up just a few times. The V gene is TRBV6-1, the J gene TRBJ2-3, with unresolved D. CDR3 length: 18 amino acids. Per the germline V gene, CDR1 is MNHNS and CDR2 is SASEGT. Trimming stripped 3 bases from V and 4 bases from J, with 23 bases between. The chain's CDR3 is CASSDRTRSGYGADTQYF. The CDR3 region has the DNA TGTGCCAGCAGTGACCGGACGAGGTCTGGGTATGGGGCAGATACGCAGTATTTT.

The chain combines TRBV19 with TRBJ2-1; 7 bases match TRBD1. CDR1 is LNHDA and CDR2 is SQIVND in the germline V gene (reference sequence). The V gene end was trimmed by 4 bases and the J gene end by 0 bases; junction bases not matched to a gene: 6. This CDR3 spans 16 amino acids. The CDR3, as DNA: TGTGCCAGTAGTACAAACAGGGGACACTCCTACAATGAGCAGTTCTTC. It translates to CASSTNRGHSYNEQFF. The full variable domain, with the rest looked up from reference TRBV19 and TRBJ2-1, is DGGITQSPKYLFRKEGQNVTLSCEQNLNHDAMYWYRQDPGQGLRLIYYSQIVNDFQKGDIAEGYSVSREKKESFPLTVTSAQKNPTAFYLCASSTNRGHSYNEQFFGPGTRLTVL.

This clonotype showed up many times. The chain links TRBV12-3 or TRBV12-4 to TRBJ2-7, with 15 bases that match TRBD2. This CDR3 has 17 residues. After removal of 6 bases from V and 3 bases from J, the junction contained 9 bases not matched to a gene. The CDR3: CASRPGLAGGQGYEQYF. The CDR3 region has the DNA TGTGCCAGCAGGCCGGGACTAGCGGGAGGTCAGGGCTACGAGCAGTACTTC.

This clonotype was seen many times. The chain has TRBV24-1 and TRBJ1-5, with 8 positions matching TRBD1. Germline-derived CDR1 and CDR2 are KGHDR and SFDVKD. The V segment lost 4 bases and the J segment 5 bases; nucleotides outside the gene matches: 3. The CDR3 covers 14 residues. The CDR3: CATSETGEYQPQHF. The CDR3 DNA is TGTGCCACCAGTGAGACAGGGGAATATCAGCCCCAGCATTTT.

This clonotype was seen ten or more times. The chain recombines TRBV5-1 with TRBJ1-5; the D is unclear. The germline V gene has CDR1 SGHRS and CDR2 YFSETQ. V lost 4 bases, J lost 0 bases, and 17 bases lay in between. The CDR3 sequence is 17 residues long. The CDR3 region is CASSPSGGRNSNQPQHF. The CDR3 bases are TGCGCCAGCAGCCCTAGTGGAGGTCGAAATAGCAATCAGCCCCAGCATTTT. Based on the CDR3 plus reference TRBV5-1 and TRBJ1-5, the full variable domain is KAGVTQTPRYLIKTRGQQVTLSCSPISGHRSVSWYQQTPGQGLQFLFEYFSETQRNKGNFPGRFSGRQFSNSRSEMNVSTLELGDSALYLCASSPSGGRNSNQPQHFGDGTRLSIL.

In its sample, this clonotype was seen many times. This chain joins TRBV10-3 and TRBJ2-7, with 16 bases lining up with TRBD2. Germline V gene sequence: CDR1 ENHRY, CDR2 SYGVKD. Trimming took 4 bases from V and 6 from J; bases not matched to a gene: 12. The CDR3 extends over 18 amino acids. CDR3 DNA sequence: TGTGCCATCAGTGGTTCGGCGGGACTAGCGGGAGGGCCGGTCGAGCAGTACGTC. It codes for CAISGSAGLAGGPVEQYV.

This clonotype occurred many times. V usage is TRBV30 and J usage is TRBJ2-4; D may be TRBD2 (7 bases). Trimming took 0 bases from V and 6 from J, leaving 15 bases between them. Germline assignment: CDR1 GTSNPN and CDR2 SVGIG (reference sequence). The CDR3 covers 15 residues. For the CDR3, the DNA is TGTGCCTGGAGTGTAGGGGGGGCGCGGGGAAACATTCAGTACTTC. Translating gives CAWSVGGARGNIQYF. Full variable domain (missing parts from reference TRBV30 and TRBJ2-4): SQTIHQWPATLVQPVGSPLSLECTVEGTSNPNLYWYRQAAGRGLQLLFYSVGIGQISSEVPQNLSASRPQDRQFILSSKKLLLSDSGFYLCAWSVGGARGNIQYFGAGTRLSVL.

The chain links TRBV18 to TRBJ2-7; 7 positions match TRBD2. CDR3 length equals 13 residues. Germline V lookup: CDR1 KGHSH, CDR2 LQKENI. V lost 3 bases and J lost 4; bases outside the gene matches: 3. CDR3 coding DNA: TGTGCCAGCTCACCGCCGGGAGGTTACGAGCAGTACTTC. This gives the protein CASSPPGGYEQYF.

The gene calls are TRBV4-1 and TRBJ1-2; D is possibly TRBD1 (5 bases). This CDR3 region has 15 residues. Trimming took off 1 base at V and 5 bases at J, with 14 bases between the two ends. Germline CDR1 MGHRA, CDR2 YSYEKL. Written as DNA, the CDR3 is TGCGCCAGCAGCCAAGCAAAAGCAGGACAATATGGCTACACCTTC. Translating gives CASSQAKAGQYGYTF.

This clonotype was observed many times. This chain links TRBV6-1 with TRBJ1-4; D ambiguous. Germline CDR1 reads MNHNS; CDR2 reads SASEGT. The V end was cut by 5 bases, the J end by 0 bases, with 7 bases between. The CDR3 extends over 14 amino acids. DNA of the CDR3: TGTGCCAGCAGTCGTTACGCAACTAATGAAAAACTGTTTTTT. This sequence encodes CASSRYATNEKLFF.

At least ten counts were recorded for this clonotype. This CDR3 is CASSSDRGDTTNEKLFF. DNA of the CDR3: TGTGCCAGCAGCTCTGACAGGGGGGATACAACTAATGAAAAACTGTTTTTT. The J gene is TRBJ1-4, the V gene TRBV7-9; TRBD1 matches at 9 bases. CDR1 SEHNR and CDR2 FQNEAQ come from the germline V gene (reference sequence). V lost 4 bases, J lost 0 bases, and 6 bases stayed unmatched. The CDR3 sequence is 17 residues long.

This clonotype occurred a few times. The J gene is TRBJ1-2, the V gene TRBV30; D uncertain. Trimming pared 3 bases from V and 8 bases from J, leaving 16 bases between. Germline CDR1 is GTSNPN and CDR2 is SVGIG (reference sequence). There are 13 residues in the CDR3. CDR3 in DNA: TGTGCCTGGAGCGTGAGGTTATTAGACGGCTACACCTTC. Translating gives CAWSVRLLDGYTF.

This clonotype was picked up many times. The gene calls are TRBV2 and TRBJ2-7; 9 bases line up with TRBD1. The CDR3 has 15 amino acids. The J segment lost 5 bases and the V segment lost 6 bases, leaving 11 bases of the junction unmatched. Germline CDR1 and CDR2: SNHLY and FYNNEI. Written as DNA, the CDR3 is TGTGCCAGCAGCGCGGACAGGGGACTAAGTAACGAGCAGTACTTC. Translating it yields CASSADRGLSNEQYF.

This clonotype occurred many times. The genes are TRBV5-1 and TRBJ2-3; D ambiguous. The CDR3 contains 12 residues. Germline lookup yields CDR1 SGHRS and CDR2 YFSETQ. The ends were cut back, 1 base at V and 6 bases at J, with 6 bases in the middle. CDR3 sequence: CASSLMWDTQYF. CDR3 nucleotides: TGCGCCAGCAGCTTGATGTGGGATACGCAGTATTTT.

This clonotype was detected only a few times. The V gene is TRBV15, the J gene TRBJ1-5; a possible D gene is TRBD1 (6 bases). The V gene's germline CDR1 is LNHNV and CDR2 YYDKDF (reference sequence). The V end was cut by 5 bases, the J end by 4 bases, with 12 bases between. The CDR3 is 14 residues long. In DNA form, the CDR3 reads TGTGCCACCAGCGGCAGGGGAGGGAATCAGCCCCAGCATTTT. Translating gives CATSGRGGNQPQHF.

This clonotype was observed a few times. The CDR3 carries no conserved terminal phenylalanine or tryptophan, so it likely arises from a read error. The CDR3 DNA is TGTGCCAGCAGTTCCACGGACAGGCTTGGCTACACCCTC. Amino acids: CASSSTDRLGYTL. The chain is built from TRBV12-3 or TRBV12-4 and TRBJ1-2, with 7 bases fitting TRBD1. The CDR3 spans 13 residues. The junction had 6 bases not matched to a gene; V was cut back by 4 bases and J by 7 bases.

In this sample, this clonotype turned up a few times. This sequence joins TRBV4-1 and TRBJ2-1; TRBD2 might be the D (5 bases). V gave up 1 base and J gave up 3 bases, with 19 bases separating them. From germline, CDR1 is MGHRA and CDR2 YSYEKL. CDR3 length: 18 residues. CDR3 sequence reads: CASSQGGVVGGYYNEQFF. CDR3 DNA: TGCGCCAGCAGCCAAGGGGGTGTTGTGGGCGGGTACTACAATGAGCAGTTCTTC.